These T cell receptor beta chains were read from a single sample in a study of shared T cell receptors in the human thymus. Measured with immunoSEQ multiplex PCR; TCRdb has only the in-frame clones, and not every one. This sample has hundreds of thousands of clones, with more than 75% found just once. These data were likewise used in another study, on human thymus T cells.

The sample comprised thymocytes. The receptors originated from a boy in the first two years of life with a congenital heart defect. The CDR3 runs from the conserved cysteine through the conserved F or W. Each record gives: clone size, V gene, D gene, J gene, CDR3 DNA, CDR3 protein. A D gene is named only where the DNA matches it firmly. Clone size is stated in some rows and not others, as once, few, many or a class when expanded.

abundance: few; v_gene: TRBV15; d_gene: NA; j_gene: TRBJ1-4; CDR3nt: TGTGCCACCAGCAGAGATCGAGTTGTCATGTGCCCTGGACAGTACGAAAAACTGTTTTTT; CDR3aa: CATSRDRVVMCPGQYEKLFF
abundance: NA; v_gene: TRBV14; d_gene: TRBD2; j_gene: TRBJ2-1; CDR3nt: TGTGCCAGCAGCCAAGCGGCGGGAGCCATAGGTGAGCAGTTCTTC; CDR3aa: CASSQAAGAIGEQFF
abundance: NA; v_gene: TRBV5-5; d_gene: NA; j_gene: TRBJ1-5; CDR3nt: TGTGCCAGCAGCCCCTCCCCGGGGGGCAATCAGCCCCAGCATTTT; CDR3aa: CASSPSPGGNQPQHF
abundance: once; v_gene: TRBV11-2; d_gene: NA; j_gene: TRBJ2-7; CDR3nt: TGTGCCAGCAGCTTACCCGAGGGGGGGAGCTACGAGCAGTACTTC; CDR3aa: CASSLPEGGSYEQYF
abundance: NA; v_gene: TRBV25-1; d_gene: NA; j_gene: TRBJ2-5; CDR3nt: TGTGCCAGCGGAGAACAAGAGACCCAGTACTTC; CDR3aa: CASGEQETQYF
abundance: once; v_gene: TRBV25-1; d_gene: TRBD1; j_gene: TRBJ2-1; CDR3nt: TGTGCCAGCAGTGAGGCCGACCCAGGGGGCCATGAGCAGTTCTTC; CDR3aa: CASSEADPGGHEQFF
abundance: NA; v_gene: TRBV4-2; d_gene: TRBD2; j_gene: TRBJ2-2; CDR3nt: TGTGCCAGCAGCCAGGTAGCGGGCGCAGTGAACACCGGGGAGCTGTTTTTT; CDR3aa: CASSQVAGAVNTGELFF
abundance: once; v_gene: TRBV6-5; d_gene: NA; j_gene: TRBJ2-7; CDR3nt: TGTGCCAGCAGGCTCTGGACACAGGAGGGCTACGAGCAGTACTTC; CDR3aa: CASRLWTQEGYEQYF
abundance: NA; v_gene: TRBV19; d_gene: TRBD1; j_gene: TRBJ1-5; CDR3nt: TGTGCCAGTAGTATATGGGCGGACAGGGAGGAGAGAAACAATCAGCCCCAGCATTTT; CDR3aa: CASSIWADREERNNQPQHF
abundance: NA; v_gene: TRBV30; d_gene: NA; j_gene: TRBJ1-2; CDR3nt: TGTGCCTGGAGTGTAGCCGACAACAGTGCTCGGATCTATGGCTACACCTTC; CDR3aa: CAWSVADNSARIYGYTF
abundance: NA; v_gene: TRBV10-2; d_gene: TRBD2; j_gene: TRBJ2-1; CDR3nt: TGCGCCAGCAGAGCGGGAGGGCCTAGGGCAAATGAGCAGTTCTTC; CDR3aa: CASRAGGPRANEQFF
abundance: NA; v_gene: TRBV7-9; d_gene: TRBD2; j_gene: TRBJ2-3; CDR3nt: TGTGCCAGCAGCCTACCCCCTAGCGGGAGGAGGATAGATACGCAGTATTTT; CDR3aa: CASSLPPSGRRIDTQYF
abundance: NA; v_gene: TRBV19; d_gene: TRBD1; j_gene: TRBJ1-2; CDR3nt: TGTGCCAGTAGCCTCGAGGGGGCCGCGACCGGCTACACCTTC; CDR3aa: CASSLEGAATGYTF
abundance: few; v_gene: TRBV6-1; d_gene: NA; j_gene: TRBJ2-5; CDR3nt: TGTGCCAGCAGGGAAAGGAGGGCTACCCAAGAGACCCAGTACTTC; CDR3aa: CASRERRATQETQYF
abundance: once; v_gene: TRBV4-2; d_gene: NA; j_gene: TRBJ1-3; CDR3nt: TGTGCCAGCAGCCAAGGAAGGACTACCGGGACGGCTGGAAACACCATATATTTT; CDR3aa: CASSQGRTTGTAGNTIYF
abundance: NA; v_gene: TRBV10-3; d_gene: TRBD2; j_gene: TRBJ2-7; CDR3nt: TGTGCCATCAGTAGCGGGAGGCGCTCCTACGAGCAGTACTTC; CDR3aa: CAISSGRRSYEQYF
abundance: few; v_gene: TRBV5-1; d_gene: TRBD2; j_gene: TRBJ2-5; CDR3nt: TGCGCCAGCAGCTTGCCTAGCGGGAGCCAGACCCAGTACTTC; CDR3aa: CASSLPSGSQTQYF
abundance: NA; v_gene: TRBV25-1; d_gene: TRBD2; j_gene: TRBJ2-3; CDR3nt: TGTGCCAGCAGTGAATGGGGACTAGCGGGGCTCACAGATACGCAGTATTTT; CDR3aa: CASSEWGLAGLTDTQYF
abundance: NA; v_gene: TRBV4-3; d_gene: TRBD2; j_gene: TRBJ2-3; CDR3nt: TGCGCCAGCAGCCAAGCTGGGAGACTAGCGGAAAGCACAGATACGCAGTATTTT; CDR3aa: CASSQAGRLAESTDTQYF
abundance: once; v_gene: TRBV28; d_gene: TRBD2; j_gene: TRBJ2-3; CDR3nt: TGTGCCAGCAGTTCTGGGGCGGGAGTGATAGATACGCAGTATTTT; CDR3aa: CASSSGAGVIDTQYF
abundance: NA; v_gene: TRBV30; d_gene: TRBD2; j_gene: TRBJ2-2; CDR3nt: TGTGCCTGGAGTGTACGAGCAGGGGAAGCGGGAGGAGATGGAGTGCCGGACACCGGGGAGCTGTTTTTT; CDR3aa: CAWSVRAGEAGGDGVPDTGELFF
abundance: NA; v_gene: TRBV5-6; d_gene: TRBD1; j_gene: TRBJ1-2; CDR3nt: TGTGCCAGCAGCCCGGCGGAGCGACAGGGTGTGGGGGGCTACACCTTC; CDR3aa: CASSPAERQGVGGYTF
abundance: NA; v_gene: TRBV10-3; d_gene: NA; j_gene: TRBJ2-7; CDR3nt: TGTGCCGTCGATAGCGGAAGCTCCTACGAGCAGTACTTC; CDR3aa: CAVDSGSSYEQYF
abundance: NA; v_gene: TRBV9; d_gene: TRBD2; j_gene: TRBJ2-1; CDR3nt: TGTGCCAGCAGCGCTGGGGGGGGACTAGCGGGACACCACGGTGGGAATGAGCAGTTCTTC; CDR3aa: CASSAGGGLAGHHGGNEQFF
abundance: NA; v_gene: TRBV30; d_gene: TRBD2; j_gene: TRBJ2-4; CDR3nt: TGTGCCTGGAGTAGGGGACTAGCGGGAGGGGGCAAAAACATTCAGTACTTC; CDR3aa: CAWSRGLAGGGKNIQYF
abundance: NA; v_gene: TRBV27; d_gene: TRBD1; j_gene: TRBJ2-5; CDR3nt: TGTGCCAGCAGGGACAGGAAATTGGAGACCCAGTACTTC; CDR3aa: CASRDRKLETQYF
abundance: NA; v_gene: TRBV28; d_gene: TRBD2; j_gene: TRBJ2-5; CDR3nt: TGTGCCAGCAGTCTCACTCGGGAGGGGGAGACCCAGTACTTC; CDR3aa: CASSLTREGETQYF
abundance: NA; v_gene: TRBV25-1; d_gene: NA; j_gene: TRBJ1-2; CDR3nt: TGTGCCAGCAGTGAATGGGGCAGGGAGGGCTATGGCTACACCTTC; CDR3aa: CASSEWGREGYGYTF
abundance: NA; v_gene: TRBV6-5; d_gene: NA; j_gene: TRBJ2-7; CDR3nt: TGTGCCAGCAGTTACGCCAGGGCCCCCTACGAGCAGTACTTC; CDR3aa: CASSYARAPYEQYF
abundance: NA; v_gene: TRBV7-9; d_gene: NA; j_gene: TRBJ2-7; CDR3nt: TGTGCCAGCAGATCAACCCGGGGGTACGAGCAGTACTTC; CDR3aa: CASRSTRGYEQYF
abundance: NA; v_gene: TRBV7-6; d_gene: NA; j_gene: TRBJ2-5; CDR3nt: TGTGCCAGCAGCTTAGTTCGGCAGGCCCAAGAGACCCAGTACTTC; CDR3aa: CASSLVRQAQETQYF
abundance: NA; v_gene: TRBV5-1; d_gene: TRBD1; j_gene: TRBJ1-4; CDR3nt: TGCGCCAGCAGCTTGGAGACAGGGGGAGGCGAAAAACTGTTTTTT; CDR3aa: CASSLETGGGEKLFF
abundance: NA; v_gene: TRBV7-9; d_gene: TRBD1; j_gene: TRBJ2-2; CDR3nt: TGTGCCAGCAGCCGCAAGACAGGGGGCCTTAACACCGGGGAGCTGTTTTTT; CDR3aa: CASSRKTGGLNTGELFF
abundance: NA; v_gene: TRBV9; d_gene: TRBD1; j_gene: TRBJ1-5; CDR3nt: TGTGCCAGCAGCGTAGGACAGGGTAGCAATCAGCCCCAGCATTTT; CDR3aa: CASSVGQGSNQPQHF
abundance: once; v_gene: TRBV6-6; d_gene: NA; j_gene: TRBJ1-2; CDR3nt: TGTGCCAGCAGTTACCCGATAAGCGGCTACACCTTC; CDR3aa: CASSYPISGYTF
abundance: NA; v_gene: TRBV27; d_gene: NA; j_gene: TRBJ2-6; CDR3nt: TGTGCCAGCAGTTTAACCCCCCGGGTGAGGCCTGGGGCCAACGTCCTGACTTTC; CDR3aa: CASSLTPRVRPGANVLTF
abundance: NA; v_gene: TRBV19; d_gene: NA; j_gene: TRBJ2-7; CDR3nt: TGTGCCAGACGGACAGTTACCGAGCAGTACTTC; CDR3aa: CARRTVTEQYF
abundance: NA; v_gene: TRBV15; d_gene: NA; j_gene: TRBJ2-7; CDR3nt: TGTGCCACCAGCGGAACTAGATCGGACAGACCCTCCTACGAGCAGTACTTC; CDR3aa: CATSGTRSDRPSYEQYF
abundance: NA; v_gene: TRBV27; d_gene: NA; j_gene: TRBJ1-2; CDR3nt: TGTGCCAGCAGCCACAGTGCGGGGTCCTACTATGGCTACACCTTC; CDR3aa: CASSHSAGSYYGYTF
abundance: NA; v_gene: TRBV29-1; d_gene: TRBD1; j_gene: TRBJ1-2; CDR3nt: TGCAGCGTTGAAAGACAGGGAAGGGACTATGGCTACACCTTC; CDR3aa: CSVERQGRDYGYTF
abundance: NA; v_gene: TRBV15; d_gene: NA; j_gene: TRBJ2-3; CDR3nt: TGTGCCACCAGCAGAGCCCTCGATACGCAGTATTTT; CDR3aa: CATSRALDTQYF
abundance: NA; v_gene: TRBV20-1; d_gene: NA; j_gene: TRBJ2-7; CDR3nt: TGCAGTGCTAGTTGGCTGGCCGAGCAGTACTTC; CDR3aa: CSASWLAEQYF
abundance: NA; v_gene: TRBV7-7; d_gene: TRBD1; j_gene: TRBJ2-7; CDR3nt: TGTGCCAGCAGCTTAGGCAGGACAGGGAGCTACGAGCAGTACTTC; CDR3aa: CASSLGRTGSYEQYF
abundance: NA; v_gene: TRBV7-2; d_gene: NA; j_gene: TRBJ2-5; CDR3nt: TGTGCCAGCCAGTACCCAGGGGACCCCCAAGAGACCCAGTACTTC; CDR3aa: CASQYPGDPQETQYF
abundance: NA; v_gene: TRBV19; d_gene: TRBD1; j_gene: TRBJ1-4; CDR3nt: TGTGCCAGTAGTATATACGGGACAGGGAATGAAAAACTGTTTTTT; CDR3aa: CASSIYGTGNEKLFF
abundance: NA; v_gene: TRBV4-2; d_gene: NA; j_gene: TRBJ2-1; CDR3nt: TGTGCCAGCAGCGAGGATGGCCTCAAGGGAGGCAATGAGCAGTTCTTC; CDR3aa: CASSEDGLKGGNEQFF
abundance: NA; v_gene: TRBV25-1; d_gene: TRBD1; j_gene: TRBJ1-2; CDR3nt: TGTGCCAGCAGTGCATCGACAGGGAACTATGGCTACACCTTC; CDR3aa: CASSASTGNYGYTF
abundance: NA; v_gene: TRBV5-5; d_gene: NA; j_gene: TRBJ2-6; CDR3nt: TGTGCCAGCACCCGAGGGATAACCTCTGGGGCCAACGTCCTGACTTTC; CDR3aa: CASTRGITSGANVLTF
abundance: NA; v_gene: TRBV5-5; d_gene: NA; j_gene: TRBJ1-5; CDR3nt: TGTGCCAGCAGCTTGGACGGGGAAAGGCCCCAGCATTTT; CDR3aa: CASSLDGERPQHF
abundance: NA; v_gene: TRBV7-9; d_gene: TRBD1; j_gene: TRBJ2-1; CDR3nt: TGTGCCAGCAGCTTCAGACAGGGGGGCGAACGATACAATGAGCAGTTCTTC; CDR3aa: CASSFRQGGERYNEQFF
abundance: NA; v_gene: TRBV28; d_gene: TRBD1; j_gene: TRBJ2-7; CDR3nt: TGTGCCAGCAGCCGACAGGGCCACGAGCAGTACTTC; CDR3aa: CASSRQGHEQYF
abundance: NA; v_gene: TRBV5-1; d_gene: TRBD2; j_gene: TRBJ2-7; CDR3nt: TGCGCCAGCAGCTGGCGGGAGAGGTACGAGCAGTACTTC; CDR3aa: CASSWRERYEQYF
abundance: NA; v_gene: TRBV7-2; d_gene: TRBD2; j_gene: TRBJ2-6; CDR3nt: TGTGCCAGCAGCTTAGCAGCTAGCGGGAGATCTGGGGCCAACGTCCTGACTTTC; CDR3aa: CASSLAASGRSGANVLTF